These 9 T cell receptor beta chains originate from one sample sequenced in a study of regulatory T cells in long-lasting Graves disease (dated by TCRdb to the early 2020s). Receptors were amplified or captured by multiplex PCR. Sequencing was carried out with an Illumina HiSeq 4000. CDR3 regions were amplified by Arm-PCR with iRepertoire HTBI primers to construct TCR beta libraries. TCRdb passed the public sequencing reads through fastp at Q25 and MiXCR, retaining productive beta sequences. CDR3 protein sequences are deduplicated, and each keeps its most common genes and DNA. This sample lists about 470,000 distinct CDR3 sequences; around 21% were detected once. The ten largest clones take up 7.8% of the sample. The time point label on this specimen signifies: persistent/refractory GD, antithyroid drugs over 5 years with positive TRAb. For both TCR sequencing and RNA sequencing, RNA was extracted from PBMCs using TRIzol.

The specimen comprised peripheral blood mononuclear cells (PBMCs), sampled when the disease was refractory, from a patient treated with antithyroid drugs. The receptors originated from a female donor with Graves disease.

The rearrangement links TRBV7-8 to TRBJ1-5; D not resolved. The germline gives CDR1 SGHVS, CDR2 FQNEAQ. V gave up 1 base and J gave up 4 bases, with 11 bases separating them. This CDR3 spans 15 amino acids. The CDR3 DNA sequence: TGTGCCAGCAGCTTAGGTCCGACTGCGAATCAGCCCCAGCATTTT. Its translation is CASSLGPTANQPQHF.

This chain connects TRBV19 to TRBJ1-4, with unresolved D. CDR1 is LNHDA, CDR2 SQIVND, per germline (reference sequence). Trimming shortened V by 5 bases and J by 5 bases, and 12 bases separated the two germline ends. The CDR3 has 14 residues. The CDR3 region has the DNA TGTGCCAGTAGTCCACAGAACAGAAATGAAAAACTGTTTTTT. Translating gives CASSPQNRNEKLFF.

The V call is TRBV19, the J call TRBJ2-7; possible D gene TRBD1, 5 bases. The CDR3 extends over 14 amino acids. V lost 6 bases and J lost 2, with 14 bases in between. Per the germline V gene, CDR1 is LNHDA and CDR2 is SQIVND (reference sequence). CDR3 DNA: TGTGCCAGTAGCCCCGGGCTAGGGGCCTACGAGCAGTACTTC. Residues: CASSPGLGAYEQYF.

This clonotype was seen more than once but under ten times. The CDR3 loop is CASSLTGTNPYEQYF. Written as DNA, the CDR3 is TGTGCCAGCAGCTTGACCGGGACAAATCCCTACGAGCAGTACTTC. V usage is TRBV5-5 and J usage is TRBJ2-7, with D perhaps TRBD1 (6 bases). V was cut by 1 base and J by 2 bases, with 13 bases left in between. CDR1 and CDR2 (germline): SGHKS, YYEKEE (reference sequence). The CDR3 sequence is 15 residues long.

The table lists this clonotype with a few counts. The chain uses TRBV20-1 and TRBJ2-7, with 11 bases aligning to TRBD2. CDR1 is DFQATT, CDR2 SNEGSKA, per germline (reference sequence). V gave up 8 bases and J gave up 2 bases; unmatched junction bases: 8. The CDR3 sequence is 14 residues long. This CDR3 reads CSPRGSGRAYEQYF. The CDR3 region has the DNA TGCAGTCCCAGAGGTAGCGGGAGGGCCTACGAGCAGTACTTC.

This clonotype has a handful of counts. J is TRBJ1-1 and V is TRBV6-1, with a possible D match to TRBD1 (6 bases). Germline V CDR1 and CDR2: MNHNS, SASEGT. CDR3 length: 14 residues. The germline V and J ends were trimmed by 4 bases and 4 bases, with 13 bases remaining between them. For the CDR3, the DNA is TGTGCCAGCAGTGTACGGGGGCCTTTCACTGAAGCTTTCTTT. It translates to CASSVRGPFTEAFF.

In its sample, this clonotype was seen many times. The chain uses TRBV7-2 and TRBJ1-6; the match to TRBD1 covers 7 bases. This CDR3 comprises 14 residues. J lost 10 bases, V lost 3 bases, and 6 bases had no gene match. CDR1 and CDR2 (germline): SGHTA, FQGNSA. The CDR3 nucleotides read TGTGCCAGCAGCTTCCAGGGGGGCGGCTCACCCCTCCACTTT. It specifies CASSFQGGGSPLHF.

V and J are TRBV19 and TRBJ1-1, with D possibly matching TRBD1 (5 bases). Germline V gives CDR1 LNHDA, CDR2 SQIVND (reference sequence). The CDR3 loop spans 13 amino acids. V was trimmed by 7 bases and J by 4 bases, leaving 13 bases between them. CDR3: CASNGGWTTEAFF. CDR3 nucleotides: TGTGCCAGTAACGGGGGTTGGACCACTGAAGCTTTCTTT.

V and J are TRBV12-3 or TRBV12-4 and TRBJ2-2; the D is unclear. The CDR3 sequence is 16 residues long. Trimming removed 5 bases at V and 1 base at J, with 14 bases between. The CDR3 nucleotides read TGTGCCAGCAGTCCCGAGGTGGGCCAGAACACCGGGGAGCTGTTTTTT. It yields the protein CASSPEVGQNTGELFF.